These 14 T cell receptor beta chains came from one sample sequenced in a study of identical twins. TCRdb processed the 5' RACE reads anew with MiXCR; each CDR3 protein has one entry. In the table there are fewer than 900,000 distinct CDR3 sequences, approximately 21% of which are singletons. In addition, the sample was reused for a study of T cells expressing NK-cell markers.

The sequencing input was PBMCs. The receptor set was obtained from a young woman in good health.

Here the CDR3 reads CSALAGGPGTGELFF. The CDR3 DNA reads TGCAGTGCCCTAGCGGGAGGGCCTGGCACCGGGGAGCTGTTTTTT. The gene calls are TRBV20-1 and TRBJ2-2, with 12 bases that match TRBD2. J lost 4 bases, V lost 6 bases, and 6 bases had no gene match. The length of the CDR3 is 15 residues. The germline V gene encodes CDR1 DFQATT and CDR2 SNEGSKA (reference sequence).

This chain connects TRBV21-1 to TRBJ2-7; TRBD1, the table's D call, lacks a check against the DNA. TRBV21-1 is described as a pseudogene. The CDR3 spans 16 residues. CDR3 nucleotide sequence: TGTGCCAGCAGCAAAGAGGGGAGTCCAGGGGGGTACGAGCAGTACTTC. Translation gives CASSKEGSPGGYEQYF.

In its sample, this clonotype was seen a few times. J is TRBJ1-3 and V is TRBV5-5; no reliable D call. Trimming shortened V by 2 bases and J by 9 bases, and 21 bases separated the two germline ends. Germline V gene sequence: CDR1 SGHKS, CDR2 YYEKEE (reference sequence). The CDR3 is made up of 16 amino acids. The CDR3 here is CASSFVHQAGQATIYF. CDR3 nucleotides: TGTGCCAGCAGCTTCGTTCACCAGGCGGGCCAGGCCACCATATATTTT.

Only a few counts were recorded for this clonotype. V is TRBV20-1 and J is TRBJ2-2; D is uncertain. Deletions cut 5 bases from V and 8 bases from J, with 18 bases between. The germline V gene has CDR1 DFQATT and CDR2 SNEGSKA (reference sequence). CDR3 size: 14 residues. CDR3 nucleotide sequence: TGCAGTGCTCTCCGAAATCTGGGTTCGGGGGAGCTGTTTTTT. Amino acid sequence: CSALRNLGSGELFF.

This clonotype showed up just a few times. The genes are TRBV7-6 and TRBJ2-5; 13 bases match TRBD2. V lost 4 bases, J lost 5 bases, and 10 bases stayed unmatched. The CDR3 contains 17 residues. CDR1 SGHVS and CDR2 FNYEAQ come from the germline V gene. The DNA for the CDR3 is TGTGCCAGCAGCTCCGAGGGACTAGCGGGGTTCCTGGAGACCCAGTACTTC. Its protein is CASSSEGLAGFLETQYF. Supplemented by reference TRBV7-6 and TRBJ2-5, the full variable domain reads GAGVSQSPRYKVTKRGQDVALRCDPISGHVSLYWYRQALGQGPEFLTYFNYEAQQDKSGLPNDRFSAERPEGSISTLTIQRTEQRDSAMYRCASSSEGLAGFLETQYFGPGTRLLVL.

The chain employs TRBV20-1 and TRBJ2-1; 9 nucleotides agree with TRBD2. J was trimmed by 9 bases and V by 6 bases; bases with no gene match: 6. The CDR3 has 12 residues. Germline-derived CDR1 and CDR2 are DFQATT and SNEGSKA (reference sequence). The CDR3 region is CSAYSGGGEQFF. CDR3 nucleotide sequence: TGCAGTGCCTATAGCGGGGGAGGTGAGCAGTTCTTC.

The rearrangement links TRBV11-2 to TRBJ2-7, with 7 positions matching TRBD1. Per the germline V gene, CDR1 is SGHAT and CDR2 is FQNNGV. This CDR3 is built from 13 residues. V was pared by 4 bases and J by 5 bases, with 5 bases of the junction left unmatched. The CDR3 region has the DNA TGTGCCAGCAGCTACGGACAGGTTGACGAGCAGTACTTC. The encoded protein is CASSYGQVDEQYF.

There are many counts of this clonotype. The genes are TRBV12-3 or TRBV12-4 and TRBJ2-1; 8 positions match TRBD1. CDR3 length: 14 amino acids. J was trimmed by 5 bases and V by 3 bases; bases with no gene match: 3. DNA for the CDR3: TGTGCCAGCAGTTTGAGACAGGGGCACAATGAGCAGTTCTTC. Its protein is CASSLRQGHNEQFF.

This clonotype was recorded a few times. The gene calls are TRBV7-9 and TRBJ2-7; the match to TRBD1 covers 8 bases. After removal of 5 bases from V and 5 bases from J, the junction contained 5 bases not matched to a gene. The germline gives CDR1 SEHNR, CDR2 FQNEAQ (reference sequence). CDR3 length: 13 amino acids. The CDR3 region is CASSATGEDEQYF. DNA of the CDR3: TGTGCCAGCAGCGCGACAGGGGAGGACGAGCAGTACTTC.

This clonotype was seen a few times. This chain connects TRBV12-3 or TRBV12-4 to TRBJ1-1, with D hard to call. Trimming removed 6 bases from V and 0 bases from J, with 14 bases in between. The CDR3 is 15 amino acids. The CDR3, as DNA: TGTGCCAGCAGCTCTTCCCAGTCAGTGAACACTGAAGCTTTCTTT. Protein: CASSSSQSVNTEAFF.

This clonotype occurred many times. This chain links TRBV4-3 with TRBJ2-1; perhaps TRBD2 as D (5 bases). The germline CDR1 and CDR2 sequences are LGHNA and YSLEER. Trimming shortened V by 0 bases and J by 7 bases, and 16 bases separated the two germline ends. The CDR3 is made up of 16 amino acids. The DNA of the CDR3 is TGCGCCAGCAGCCAAGAAACTAGTGACGGTACAAATGAGCAGTTCTTC. Its protein product is CASSQETSDGTNEQFF.

Concerning this clonotype: A read error is possible here, since a much larger clone lies one base away. The conserved final phenylalanine or tryptophan is absent from the CDR3, which likely points to a read error. The rearrangement links TRBV20-1 to TRBJ2-1; D call uncertain. The V end lost 5 bases, the J end lost 8 bases, and 7 bases lay between the germline ends. Germline V gene sequence: CDR1 DFQATT, CDR2 SNEGSKA (reference sequence). CDR3 length: 10 amino acids. CDR3 sequence: CSASNHEQFL. The CDR3 DNA sequence: TGCAGTGCTTCAAACCATGAGCAGTTCTTG.

V usage is TRBV5-1 and J usage is TRBJ2-3, with 9 bases that match TRBD1. Per germline, CDR1 SGHRS and CDR2 YFSETQ. The CDR3 is made up of 15 amino acids. The junction had 8 bases not matched to a gene; V was cut back by 6 bases and J by 3 bases. The CDR3: CASNRQGGWTDTQYF. The CDR3, as DNA: TGCGCCAGCAACCGACAGGGGGGGTGGACAGATACGCAGTATTTT.

This clonotype turned up a few times. This sequence joins TRBV12-3 or TRBV12-4 and TRBJ2-7; the D gene is possibly TRBD2 (6 bases). CDR3 size: 13 residues. The V end lost 3 bases, the J end lost 6 bases, and 12 bases lay between the germline ends. CDR3 sequence reads: CASSLSGRFEQYF. For the CDR3, the DNA is TGTGCCAGCAGTTTGTCAGGGAGGTTCGAGCAGTACTTC.